The next 23 T cell receptor beta chains were all read from a single sample in a study of regulatory T cells in long-lasting Graves disease. Building of the TCR beta libraries involved iRepertoire HTBI primers and Arm-PCR of CDR3 regions. MiXCR, applied by TCRdb to the multiplex PCR reads, yields one record per CDR3 protein. This repertoire shows more than 300,000 distinct CDR3 sequences, about 18% found once; its top ten account for over 25%. Sample time point: persistent/refractory GD, antithyroid drugs over 5 years with positive TRAb. Generation of the TCR library employed RNA extracted from PBMCs. Material: peripheral blood mononuclear cells (PBMCs), obtained when the disease was refractory, from a patient treated with antithyroid drugs. These receptors were collected from a female donor with Graves disease.

This clonotype has ten or more counts. This rearrangement joins TRBV3-1 to TRBJ2-7; D may be TRBD1 (6 bases). The CDR3 contains 14 residues. Germline assignment: CDR1 LGHDT and CDR2 YNNKEL (reference sequence). Trimming shortened V by 3 bases and J by 1 base, and 10 bases separated the two germline ends. The CDR3 nucleotides are TGTGCCAGCAGCCAGGGGCAGGGGTCCTACGAGCAGTACTTC. Encoded protein: CASSQGQGSYEQYF.

The table lists this clonotype with many counts. V and J are TRBV3-1 and TRBJ1-6, with TRBD1 identical over 10 bases. V was clipped by 3 bases and J by 10 bases; unmatched bases: 3. CDR3 length equals 14 residues. The germline V gene encodes CDR1 LGHDT and CDR2 YNNKEL (reference sequence). CDR3: CASSQTGGKSPLHF. The CDR3 DNA sequence: TGTGCCAGCAGCCAGACAGGGGGCAAATCACCCCTCCACTTT.

This chain joins TRBV7-9 and TRBJ2-7; D unclear. The CDR3 is made up of 16 amino acids. V lost 1 base, J lost 3 bases, and 16 bases lay in between. Germline lookup yields CDR1 SEHNR and CDR2 FQNEAQ (reference sequence). CDR3 sequence: CASSLDPRLPHYEQYF. CDR3 bases: TGTGCCAGCAGCTTAGATCCTAGGTTACCGCACTACGAGCAGTACTTC. Together with reference TRBV7-9 and TRBJ2-7, the CDR3 gives the full variable domain: DTGVSQNPRHKITKRGQNVTFRCDPISEHNRLYWYRQTLGQGPEFLTYFQNEAQLEKSRLLSDRFSAERPKGSFSTLEIQRTEQGDSAMYLCASSLDPRLPHYEQYFGPGTRLTVT.

This clonotype occurred many times. This chain connects TRBV5-1 to TRBJ1-2, with D hard to call. CDR1 is SGHRS and CDR2 is YFSETQ in the germline V gene. The CDR3 runs to 13 residues. The V and J ends lost 5 bases and 0 bases respectively, with 8 bases between them. Here the CDR3 reads CASRASTNYGYTF. CDR3 DNA sequence: TGCGCCAGCAGAGCTAGTACTAACTATGGCTACACCTTC.

This clonotype was observed many times. The rearrangement links TRBV29-1 to TRBJ1-2, with D possibly matching TRBD1 (5 bases). Germline CDR1 and CDR2: SQVTM and ANQGSEA. The CDR3 extends over 15 amino acids. The V and J ends lost 5 bases and 7 bases respectively, with 23 bases between them. In nucleotides, the CDR3 is TGCAGCGTTCCAAGGGGAGGACATGTTGGAGGTGGCTACACCTTC. Translation: CSVPRGGHVGGGYTF.

This clonotype has ten or more counts. The V gene is TRBV7-2, the J gene TRBJ2-7; D remains unclear. The germline V and J ends were trimmed by 2 bases and 0 bases, with 8 bases remaining between them. The CDR3 is made up of 14 amino acids. Per germline, CDR1 SGHTA and CDR2 FQGNSA. The CDR3: CASSLHPSSYEQYF. The CDR3 region has the DNA TGTGCCAGCAGCTTACACCCGAGCTCCTACGAGCAGTACTTC.

This chain uses TRBV28 with TRBJ2-3; the match to TRBD2 covers 10 bases. V shed 4 bases and J 4 bases; nucleotides not matched to a gene: 11. The CDR3 loop spans 17 amino acids. Germline V gene lookup returns CDR1 MDHEN and CDR2 SYDVKM. CDR3 in amino acids: CASSSPPTGTSADTQYF. The DNA of the CDR3 is TGTGCCAGCAGTTCCCCACCAACCGGGACTAGCGCAGATACGCAGTATTTT. Looking up the rest from reference TRBV28 and TRBJ2-3 gives the full variable domain: DVKVTQSSRYLVKRTGEKVFLECVQDMDHENMFWYRQDPGLGLRLIYFSYDVKMKEKGDIPEGYSVSREKKERFSLILESASTNQTSMYLCASSSPPTGTSADTQYFGPGTRLTVL.

This clonotype was detected only a few times. The rearrangement joins TRBV5-1 to TRBJ1-4; D is ambiguous. The V end lost 0 bases, the J end lost 10 bases, and 16 bases lay between the germline ends. The CDR3 is 15 residues long. CDR1 is SGHRS, CDR2 YFSETQ, per germline. CDR3 region: CASSLEIRAGGKLFF. CDR3 in DNA: TGCGCCAGCAGCTTGGAAATAAGGGCCGGAGGAAAACTGTTTTTT. Filled out from reference TRBV5-1 and TRBJ1-4, the complete variable domain reads KAGVTQTPRYLIKTRGQQVTLSCSPISGHRSVSWYQQTPGQGLQFLFEYFSETQRNKGNFPGRFSGRQFSNSRSEMNVSTLELGDSALYLCASSLEIRAGGKLFFGSGTQLSVL.

The chain combines TRBV4-3 with TRBJ2-3; TRBD2 matches at 10 bases. The CDR3 is 16 amino acids. Per germline, CDR1 LGHNA and CDR2 YSLEER. The junction had 6 bases not matched to a gene; V was cut back by 4 bases and J by 2 bases. The CDR3 loop reads CASSRRGLAYTDTQYF. CDR3 nucleotide sequence: TGCGCCAGCAGCCGTCGGGGACTAGCGTACACAGATACGCAGTATTTT.

This clonotype was picked up a small number of times. The gene calls are TRBV6-1 and TRBJ2-7; the D gene is possibly TRBD1 (5 bases). CDR3 length: 13 amino acids. With 6 bases removed from V and 3 bases from J, the gap between germline ends came to 12 bases. Germline V gene sequence: CDR1 MNHNS, CDR2 SASEGT. The CDR3 loop reads CASRLRQNYEQYF. CDR3 bases: TGTGCCAGCAGGCTACGACAGAACTACGAGCAGTACTTC.

This clonotype was recorded at least ten times. The gene calls are TRBV6-5 and TRBJ1-6; 8 positions agree with TRBD1. The CDR3 runs 19 residues. V dropped 1 base and J dropped 1; count of bases not matched to a gene: 9. The germline V gene has CDR1 MNHEY and CDR2 SVGAGI. In nucleotides, the CDR3 is TGTGCCAGCAGTTACTTTACAGGGGGAATCCTTTCCTATAATTCACCCCTCCACTTT. Protein sequence: CASSYFTGGILSYNSPLHF.

This clonotype was counted ten times or more. The rearrangement links TRBV11-1 to TRBJ1-3; 12 nucleotides agree with TRBD1. CDR1 is SGHAT and CDR2 is FQDESV in the germline V gene (reference sequence). The CDR3 is 17 amino acids. Losses at the gene ends were 3 bases for V and 0 bases for J; bases not matched to a gene: 3. The CDR3 loop is CASSFGTGGISGNTIYF. CDR3 DNA: TGTGCCAGCAGCTTCGGGACAGGGGGCATCTCTGGAAACACCATATATTTT.

This clonotype was found a few times. The J gene is TRBJ1-1, the V gene TRBV30, with D possibly matching TRBD1 (6 bases). In germline, CDR1 is GTSNPN, CDR2 SVGIG (reference sequence). V lost 8 bases and J lost 4, with 23 bases in between. The CDR3 is 15 amino acids. For the CDR3, the DNA is TGTGCCCTAAACCGGGGGCTCCCCGGGGTCACTGAAGCTTTCTTT. Its protein is CALNRGLPGVTEAFF.

This clonotype showed up many times. The V and J genes are TRBV19 and TRBJ1-2; TRBD1 is a possible D gene (5 bases). Trimming pared 3 bases from V and 6 bases from J, leaving 17 bases between. CDR1 and CDR2 from the germline V gene are LNHDA and SQIVND (reference sequence). The CDR3 contains 15 residues. CDR3 in amino acids: CASSIARRQGDGYTF. In DNA form, the CDR3 reads TGTGCCAGTAGTATCGCACGCCGCCAGGGAGATGGCTACACCTTC.

This clonotype has just a few counts. Germline and junction disagree at one end, which may indicate a read error. This chain uses TRBV20-1 with TRBJ1-2; TRBD1 is a possible D gene (5 bases). The CDR3 sequence is 13 residues long. CDR1 DFQATT and CDR2 SNEGSKA come from the germline V gene (reference sequence). This CDR3 is CSASLAGTARYAF. The DNA for the CDR3 is TGCAGTGCTAGCCTCGCCGGGACTGCGCGCTACGCCTTC.

This clonotype was counted a few times. V usage is TRBV10-3 and J usage is TRBJ2-5; 7 nucleotides line up with TRBD2. V gave up 2 bases and J gave up 2 bases; unmatched junction bases: 8. The CDR3 covers 16 residues. CDR1 ENHRY and CDR2 SYGVKD come from the germline V gene. The CDR3 DNA reads TGTGCCATCAGTGAGCCCCTTGGGAGGGTTCAAGAGACCCAGTACTTC. This translates into CAISEPLGRVQETQYF.

This rearrangement joins TRBV9 to TRBJ2-7; 8 bases match TRBD1. Germline lookup yields CDR1 SGDLS and CDR2 YYNGEE. V shed 3 bases and J 3 bases; nucleotides not matched to a gene: 8. The CDR3 is made up of 15 amino acids. CDR3 sequence (DNA): TGTGCCAGCAGCGCCGGGGGCAGGGGGCTCTACGAGCAGTACTTC. This gives the protein CASSAGGRGLYEQYF.

V gene TRBV24-1 combines with J gene TRBJ2-2, with D tentatively TRBD1 (6 bases). Germline V lookup: CDR1 KGHDR, CDR2 SFDVKD. The V end was cut by 7 bases, the J end by 3 bases, with 23 bases between. CDR3 length: 18 residues. CDR3 DNA: TGTGCCACCAGGTTGACAGGTCCCCTACCAGATCACACCGGGGAGCTGTTTTTT. Translating gives CATRLTGPLPDHTGELFF.

The chain combines TRBV6-2 or TRBV6-3 with TRBJ1-2; maybe TRBD1 (5 bases). CDR3 length: 14 residues. The V gene's germline CDR1 is MNHEY and CDR2 SVGEGT. V shed 2 bases and J shed 7 bases, with 14 bases lying between them. The CDR3 nucleotides are TGTGCCAGCAGTTACGGAAGGACAATCGGTGGCTACACCTTC. Translating it yields CASSYGRTIGGYTF.

This clonotype has a handful of counts. Here the CDR3 DNA reads TGTGCCAGCAGACCTACTGCTCGGTCCTACGAGCAGTACTTC. Translation: CASRPTARSYEQYF. The chain uses TRBV6-2 or TRBV6-3 and TRBJ2-7; D call uncertain. The CDR3 covers 14 residues. Deletions cut 6 bases from V and 1 base from J, with 13 bases between. Germline V CDR1 and CDR2: MNHEY, SVGEGT.

The J gene is TRBJ1-1, the V gene TRBV7-3, with D possibly TRBD1 on 5 matching bases. Germline CDR1 is SGHTA and CDR2 is FQGTGA. The CDR3 sequence is 15 residues long. The germline V and J ends were trimmed by 5 bases and 0 bases, with 13 bases remaining between them. The CDR3: CASSQGRDMNTEAFF. The CDR3 DNA reads TGTGCCAGCAGCCAGGGACGGGATATGAACACTGAAGCTTTCTTT.

The chain recombines TRBV30 with TRBJ1-6; D is perhaps TRBD1 (6 bases). In germline, CDR1 is GTSNPN, CDR2 SVGIG (reference sequence). The CDR3 is made up of 14 amino acids. The V gene lost 8 bases and the J gene lost 0 bases, with 11 bases spanning the gap. CDR3 region: CAADRSSYNSPLHF. The CDR3 bases are TGTGCCGCCGACAGGAGCTCCTATAATTCACCCCTCCACTTT.

The chain uses TRBV7-2 and TRBJ1-1; D unresolved. Germline CDR1 SGHTA, CDR2 FQGNSA. Deletions cut 3 bases from V and 5 bases from J, with 16 bases between. The CDR3 is 15 amino acids. CDR3 DNA: TGTGCCAGCAGCTTCATGGACTTAACGGGGACTGAAGCTTTCTTT. Encoded protein: CASSFMDLTGTEAFF.